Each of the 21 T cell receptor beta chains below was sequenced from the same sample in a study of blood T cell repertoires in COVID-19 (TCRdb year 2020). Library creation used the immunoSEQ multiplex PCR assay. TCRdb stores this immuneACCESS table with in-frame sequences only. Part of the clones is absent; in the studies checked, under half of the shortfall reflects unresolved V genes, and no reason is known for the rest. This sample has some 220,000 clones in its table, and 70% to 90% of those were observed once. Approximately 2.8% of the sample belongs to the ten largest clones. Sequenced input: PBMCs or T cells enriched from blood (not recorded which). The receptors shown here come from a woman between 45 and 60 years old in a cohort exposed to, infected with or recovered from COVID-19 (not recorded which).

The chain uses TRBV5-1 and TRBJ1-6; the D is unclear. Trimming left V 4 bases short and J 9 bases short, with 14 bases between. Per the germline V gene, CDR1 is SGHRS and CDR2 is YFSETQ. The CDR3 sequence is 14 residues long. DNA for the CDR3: TGCGCCAGCAGCCGAAATCAAGGCGGTTCACCCCTCCACTTT. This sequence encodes CASSRNQGGSPLHF. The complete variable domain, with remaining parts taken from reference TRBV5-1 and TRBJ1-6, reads KAGVTQTPRYLIKTRGQQVTLSCSPISGHRSVSWYQQTPGQGLQFLFEYFSETQRNKGNFPGRFSGRQFSNSRSEMNVSTLELGDSALYLCASSRNQGGSPLHFGNGTRLTVT.

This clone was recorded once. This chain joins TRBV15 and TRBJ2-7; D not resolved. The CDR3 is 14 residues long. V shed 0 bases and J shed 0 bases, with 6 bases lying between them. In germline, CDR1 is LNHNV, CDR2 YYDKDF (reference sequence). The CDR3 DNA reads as TGTGCCACCAGCAGAGACTTGAGCTCCTACGAGCAGTACTTC. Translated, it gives CATSRDLSSYEQYF.

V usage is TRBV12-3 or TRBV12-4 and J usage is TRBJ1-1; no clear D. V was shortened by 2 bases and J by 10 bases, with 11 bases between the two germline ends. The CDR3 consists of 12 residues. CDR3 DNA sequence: TGTGCCAGCAGTTTAAGTCTTCGGGGAGCTTTCTTT. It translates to CASSLSLRGAFF.

The CDR3 here is CASSRGLAGRILLDEQFF. The CDR3 nucleotides read TGCGCCAGCAGCCGTGGACTAGCGGGTCGTATCCTTTTGGATGAGCAGTTCTTC. V gene TRBV4-1 combines with J gene TRBJ2-1, with 11 bases lining up with TRBD2. With V trimmed by 4 bases and J by 8 bases, 16 bases remained unmatched. CDR3 length equals 18 residues. Germline V gene lookup returns CDR1 MGHRA and CDR2 YSYEKL.

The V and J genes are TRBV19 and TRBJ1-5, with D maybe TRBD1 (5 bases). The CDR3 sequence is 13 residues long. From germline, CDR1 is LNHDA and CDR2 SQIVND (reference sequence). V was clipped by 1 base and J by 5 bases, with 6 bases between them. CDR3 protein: CASSIARDQPQHF. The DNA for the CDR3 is TGTGCCAGTAGTATAGCCAGGGATCAGCCCCAGCATTTT. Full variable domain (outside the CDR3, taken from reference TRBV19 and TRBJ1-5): DGGITQSPKYLFRKEGQNVTLSCEQNLNHDAMYWYRQDPGQGLRLIYYSQIVNDFQKGDIAEGYSVSREKKESFPLTVTSAQKNPTAFYLCASSIARDQPQHFGDGTRLSIL.

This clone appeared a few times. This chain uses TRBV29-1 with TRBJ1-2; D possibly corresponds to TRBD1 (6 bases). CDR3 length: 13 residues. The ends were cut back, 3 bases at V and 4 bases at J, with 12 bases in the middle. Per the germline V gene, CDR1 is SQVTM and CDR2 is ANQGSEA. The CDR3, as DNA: TGCAGCGTTGAGGGGCAGGGGCCCTATGGCTACACCTTC. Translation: CSVEGQGPYGYTF.

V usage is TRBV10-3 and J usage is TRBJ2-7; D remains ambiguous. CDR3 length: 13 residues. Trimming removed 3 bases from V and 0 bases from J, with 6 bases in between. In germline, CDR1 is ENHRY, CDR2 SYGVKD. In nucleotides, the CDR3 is TGTGCCATCAGTGATAGCACCTCCTACGAGCAGTACTTC. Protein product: CAISDSTSYEQYF.

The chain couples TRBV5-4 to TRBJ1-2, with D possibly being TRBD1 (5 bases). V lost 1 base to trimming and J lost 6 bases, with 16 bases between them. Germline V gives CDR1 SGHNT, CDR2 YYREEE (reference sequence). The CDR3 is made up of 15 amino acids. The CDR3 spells CASSLSLGHLNGYTF. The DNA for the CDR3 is TGTGCCAGCAGCTTGTCCCTGGGGCACCTCAATGGCTACACCTTC.

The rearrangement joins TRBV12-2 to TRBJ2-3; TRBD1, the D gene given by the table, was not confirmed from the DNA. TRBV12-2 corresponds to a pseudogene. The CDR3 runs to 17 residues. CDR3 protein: CASRSLHDLGIDDTQYF. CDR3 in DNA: TGTGCAAGTCGCTCCCTCCATGACCTGGGCATTGACGATACGCAGTATTTT.

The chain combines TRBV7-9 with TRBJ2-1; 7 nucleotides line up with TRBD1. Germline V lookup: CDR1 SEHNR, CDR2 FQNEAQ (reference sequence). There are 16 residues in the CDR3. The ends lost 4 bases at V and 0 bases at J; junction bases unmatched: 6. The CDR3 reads CASSSNRDSSYNEQFF. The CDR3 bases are TGTGCCAGCAGCTCAAACCGGGACAGCTCCTACAATGAGCAGTTCTTC.

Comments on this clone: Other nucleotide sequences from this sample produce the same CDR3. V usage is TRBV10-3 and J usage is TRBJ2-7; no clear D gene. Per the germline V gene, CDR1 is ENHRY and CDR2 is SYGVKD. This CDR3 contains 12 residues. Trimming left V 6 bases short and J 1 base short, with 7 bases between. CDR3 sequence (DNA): TGTGCCATCAGCCCGGGTTCCTACGAGCAGTACTTC. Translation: CAISPGSYEQYF.

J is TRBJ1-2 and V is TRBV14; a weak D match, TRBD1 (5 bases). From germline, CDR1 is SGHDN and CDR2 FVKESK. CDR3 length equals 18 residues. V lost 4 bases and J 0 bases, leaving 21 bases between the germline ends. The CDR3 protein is CASSRSLNRGITNYGYTF. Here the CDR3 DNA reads TGTGCCAGCAGCCGAAGTTTGAATCGGGGGATCACTAACTATGGCTACACCTTC.

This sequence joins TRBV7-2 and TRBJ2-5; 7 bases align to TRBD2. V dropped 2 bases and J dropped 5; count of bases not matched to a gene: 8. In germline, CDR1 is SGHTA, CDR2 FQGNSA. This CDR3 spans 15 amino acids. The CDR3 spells CASSLSGVKGETQYF. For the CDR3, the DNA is TGTGCCAGCAGCTTAAGCGGGGTTAAGGGGGAGACCCAGTACTTC.

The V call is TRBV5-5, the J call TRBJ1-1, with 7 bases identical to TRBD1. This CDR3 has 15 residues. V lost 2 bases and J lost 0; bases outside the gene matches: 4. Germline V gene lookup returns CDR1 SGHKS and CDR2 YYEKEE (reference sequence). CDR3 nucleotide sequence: TGTGCCAGCAGCTTAAGGGGGCACATGAACACTGAAGCTTTCTTT. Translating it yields CASSLRGHMNTEAFF. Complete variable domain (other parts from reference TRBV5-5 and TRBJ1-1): DAGVTQSPTHLIKTRGQQVTLRCSPISGHKSVSWYQQVLGQGPQFIFQYYEKEERGRGNFPDRFSARQFPNYSSELNVNALLLGDSALYLCASSLRGHMNTEAFFGQGTRLTVV.

The CDR3 protein is CASSQDRTVNEQFF. The CDR3, as DNA: TGTGCCAGCAGCCAAGATCGTACAGTCAATGAGCAGTTCTTC. The chain recombines TRBV3-1 (or the pseudogene TRBV3-2) with TRBJ2-1; no firm D call. The V and J ends lost 0 bases and 6 bases respectively, with 9 bases between them. Germline CDR1 LGHDT, CDR2 YNNKEL (reference sequence). The CDR3 length is 14 residues.

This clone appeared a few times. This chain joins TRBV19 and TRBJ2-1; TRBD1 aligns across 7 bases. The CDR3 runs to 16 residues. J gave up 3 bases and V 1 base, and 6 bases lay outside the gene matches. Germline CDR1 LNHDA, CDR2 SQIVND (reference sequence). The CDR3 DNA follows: TGTGCCAGTAGTATAGGCCTGGGACAGTTCTACAATGAGCAGTTCTTC. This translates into CASSIGLGQFYNEQFF.

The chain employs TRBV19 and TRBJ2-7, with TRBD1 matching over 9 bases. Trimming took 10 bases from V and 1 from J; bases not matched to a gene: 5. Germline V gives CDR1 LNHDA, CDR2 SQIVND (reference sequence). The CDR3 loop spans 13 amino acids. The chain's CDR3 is CATAGTGSYEQYF. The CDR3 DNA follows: TGTGCCACGGCCGGGACAGGGTCCTACGAGCAGTACTTC.

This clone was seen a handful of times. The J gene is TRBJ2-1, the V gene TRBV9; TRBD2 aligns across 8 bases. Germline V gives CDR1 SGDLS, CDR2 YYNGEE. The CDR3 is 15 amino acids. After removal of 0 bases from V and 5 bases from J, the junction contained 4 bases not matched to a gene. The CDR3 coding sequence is TGTGCCAGCAGCGTAGATGGGCGGGGGGACAATGAGCAGTTCTTC. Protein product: CASSVDGRGDNEQFF.

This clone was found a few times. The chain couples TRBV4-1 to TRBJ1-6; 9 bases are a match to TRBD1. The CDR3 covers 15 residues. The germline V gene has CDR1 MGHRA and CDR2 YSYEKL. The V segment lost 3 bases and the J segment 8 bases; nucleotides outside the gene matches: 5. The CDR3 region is CASSQAGTGYSPLHF. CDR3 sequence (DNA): TGCGCCAGCAGCCAGGCCGGGACAGGGTATTCACCCCTCCACTTT.

CDR3 protein: CASSQIGLGLDTQYF. The CDR3 DNA sequence: TGTGCCAGCAGCCAAATTGGACTAGGGCTAGATACGCAGTATTTT. This chain links TRBV3-1 (or the pseudogene TRBV3-2) with TRBJ2-3; TRBD2 matches 7 bases. The CDR3 has 15 amino acids. With 2 bases clipped from V and 5 bases from J, the junction kept 7 bases outside the gene matches. Germline assignment: CDR1 LGHDT and CDR2 YNNKEL (reference sequence).

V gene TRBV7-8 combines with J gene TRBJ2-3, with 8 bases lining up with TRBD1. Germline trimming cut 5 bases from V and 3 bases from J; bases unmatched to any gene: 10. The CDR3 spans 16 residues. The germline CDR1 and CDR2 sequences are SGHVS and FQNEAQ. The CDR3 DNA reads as TGTGCCAGCAGCGCCAGACAGGGGATTAGGACAGATACGCAGTATTTT. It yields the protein CASSARQGIRTDTQYF.